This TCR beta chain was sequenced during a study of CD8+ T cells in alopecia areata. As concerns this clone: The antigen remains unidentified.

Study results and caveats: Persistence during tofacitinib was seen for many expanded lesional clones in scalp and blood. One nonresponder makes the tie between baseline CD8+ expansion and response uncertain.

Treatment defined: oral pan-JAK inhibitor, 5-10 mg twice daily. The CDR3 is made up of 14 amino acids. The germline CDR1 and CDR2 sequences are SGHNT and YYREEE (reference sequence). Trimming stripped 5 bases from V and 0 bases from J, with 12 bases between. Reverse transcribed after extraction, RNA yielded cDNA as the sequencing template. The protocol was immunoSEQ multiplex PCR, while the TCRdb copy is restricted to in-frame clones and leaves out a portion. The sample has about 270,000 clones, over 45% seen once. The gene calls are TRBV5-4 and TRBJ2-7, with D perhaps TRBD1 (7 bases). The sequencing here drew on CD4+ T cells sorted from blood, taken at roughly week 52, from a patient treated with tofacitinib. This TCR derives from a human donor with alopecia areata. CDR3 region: CASRTGTPSYEQYF. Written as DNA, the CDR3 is TGTGCCAGCAGGACAGGGACTCCCTCCTACGAGCAGTACTTC.